These 25 T cell receptor beta chains were sequenced from one sample in a study of blood T cells in healthy people across ages. PCR was performed a second time for about 7 to 12 cycles using a sample-barcoded 5' primer and a J-beta primer mix. TCRdb analysed the 5' RACE reads with MiXCR anew, one entry per CDR3 protein. The sample has over 700,000 distinct CDR3 sequences; 20% to 25% are singletons. The data also belong to a second study, concerning T cells of mothers and their children.

Sequencing input: blood. The receptors stem from a boy aged 10-17 years in good health.

In the case of this clonotype: At one boundary the junction diverges from the germline segment, which might be a read error. The chain is built from TRBV4-2 and TRBJ1-1; D call uncertain. Germline loops: CDR1 LGHNA, CDR2 YNFKEQ. This CDR3 has 14 residues. The CDR3 loop reads CASSQDLGNIEAFF. For the CDR3, the DNA is TGTGCCAGCAGCCAAGACCTGGGGAACATTGAAGCTTTCTTT.

This clonotype was detected a few times. The chain employs TRBV20-1 and TRBJ2-7; TRBD2 matches at 7 bases. The CDR3 runs 16 residues. Looked up from germline, CDR1 is DFQATT and CDR2 is SNEGSKA (reference sequence). J lost 0 bases, V lost 3 bases, and 11 bases had no gene match. Here the CDR3 reads CSASVELAYNSYEQYF. For the CDR3, the DNA is TGCAGTGCTAGCGTCGAACTAGCGTATAACTCCTACGAGCAGTACTTC.

The V call is TRBV7-2, the J call TRBJ2-7; the match to TRBD1 covers 9 bases. Germline V gene data show CDR1 as SGHTA and CDR2 as FQGNSA. The CDR3 has 14 residues. The J segment lost 2 bases and the V segment lost 5 bases, leaving 4 bases of the junction unmatched. CDR3 nucleotide sequence: TGTGCCAGCAGCGGGCGACAGGGGGCCTACGAGCAGTACTTC. It encodes CASSGRQGAYEQYF.

This clonotype has a handful of counts. The chain links TRBV7-9 to TRBJ2-5; D might be TRBD1 (6 bases). The V and J ends lost 3 bases and 5 bases respectively, with 13 bases between them. Germline loops: CDR1 SEHNR, CDR2 FQNEAQ (reference sequence). The CDR3 has 14 amino acids. The CDR3 sequence: CASSLDSLLETQYF. The CDR3 nucleotides read TGTGCCAGCAGCTTGGACAGTCTCTTGGAGACCCAGTACTTC.

The V gene is TRBV15, the J gene TRBJ2-5; D ambiguous. Gene TRBJ2-1 matches the end of the DNA better, so the J call may be wrong. The length of the CDR3 is 13 residues. Germline V gene lookup returns CDR1 LNHNV and CDR2 YYDKDF (reference sequence). CDR3 coding DNA: TGTGCCACCAGCCCCCTACGACGGAATGAGCAGTTCTTC. It codes for CATSPLRRNEQFF.

This clonotype came up once. The chain uses TRBV12-5 and TRBJ2-7; no firm D call. TRBJ2-5 explains the end of the DNA better; the J call may be wrong. The CDR3 has 15 amino acids. Germline CDR1 is LGHNT and CDR2 is FRNRAP. Here the CDR3 reads CASGLVIPFQETQYF. DNA of the CDR3: TGTGCTAGTGGTTTGGTAATCCCCTTCCAAGAGACCCAGTACTTC.

The rearrangement joins TRBV20-1 to TRBJ2-2, with 12 positions matching TRBD2. The CDR3 is 13 residues long. Germline assignment: CDR1 DFQATT and CDR2 SNEGSKA (reference sequence). With 6 bases clipped from V and 8 bases from J, the junction kept 4 bases outside the gene matches. The CDR3 DNA reads TGCAGTGCCAGACTAGCGGGAGTAGGGGAGCTGTTTTTT. Translating gives CSARLAGVGELFF.

This clonotype was detected only a few times. V gene TRBV28 combines with J gene TRBJ1-2; D might be TRBD1 (5 bases). The CDR3 runs 15 residues. V lost 5 bases and J 3 bases, leaving 16 bases between the germline ends. Germline V gene data show CDR1 as MDHEN and CDR2 as SYDVKM. The CDR3 DNA is TGTGCCAGCAGTCGCGGGGACGGGGATTACTATGGCTACACCTTC. Amino acid sequence: CASSRGDGDYYGYTF.

This clonotype appeared a few times. The chain employs TRBV9 and TRBJ2-1; D might be TRBD1 or TRBD2, each matching 6 bases. Trimming took 1 base from V and 2 from J, leaving 10 bases between them. The CDR3 length is 15 residues. CDR1 SGDLS and CDR2 YYNGEE come from the germline V gene. The CDR3 protein is CASSVRGAPYNEQFF. For the CDR3, the DNA is TGTGCCAGCAGCGTAAGGGGGGCCCCCTACAATGAGCAGTTCTTC.

Only a few counts were recorded for this clonotype. This chain connects TRBV6-2 or TRBV6-3 to TRBJ2-5; either TRBD1 or TRBD2 may fit D (5 bases each). CDR3 length equals 16 residues. Germline CDR1 is MNHEY and CDR2 is SVGEGT. V lost 5 bases to trimming and J lost 4 bases, with 20 bases between them. The CDR3 nucleotides read TGTGCCAGCAGTACCGTCCCGGGACCTTTTTTAGAGACCCAGTACTTC. It specifies CASSTVPGPFLETQYF.

In this sample, this clonotype turned up a few times. Germline and junction disagree at one end, which may indicate a read error. The CDR3 is CTSGIRGEKLFF. The DNA of the CDR3 is TGTACTAGTGGGATCAGGGGTGAAAAACTGTTTTTT. V usage is TRBV12-5 and J usage is TRBJ1-4; D is possibly TRBD1 (6 bases). The CDR3 is 12 residues long. Germline lookup yields CDR1 LGHNT and CDR2 FRNRAP.

This clonotype turned up a few times. The chain couples TRBV3-1 to TRBJ2-3; D remains ambiguous. CDR1 LGHDT and CDR2 YNNKEL come from the germline V gene (reference sequence). V shed 0 bases and J shed 2 bases, with 9 bases lying between them. The CDR3 is 15 amino acids. The CDR3 DNA is TGTGCCAGCAGCCAAGAAATCCCGTTCACAGATACGCAGTATTTT. This translates into CASSQEIPFTDTQYF.

The V gene is TRBV7-9, the J gene TRBJ2-1, with 13 bases identical to TRBD2. Losses at the gene ends were 5 bases for V and 8 bases for J; bases not matched to a gene: 3. Germline V CDR1 and CDR2: SEHNR, FQNEAQ (reference sequence). The CDR3 consists of 14 residues. Here the CDR3 reads CASSVLAGGDEQFF. As DNA, the CDR3 is TGTGCCAGCAGCGTACTAGCGGGAGGGGATGAGCAGTTCTTC.

V usage is TRBV29-1 and J usage is TRBJ1-4; TRBD1 aligns across 12 bases. The V and J ends lost 6 bases and 5 bases, in that order; junction bases with no gene match: 4. CDR3 length: 14 amino acids. Germline assignment: CDR1 SQVTM and CDR2 ANQGSEA. In DNA form, the CDR3 reads TGCAGCGTGGGGGACAGGGGGCGGAATGAAAAACTGTTTTTT. Protein: CSVGDRGRNEKLFF.

This clonotype was detected a few times. The chain recombines TRBV5-1 with TRBJ2-1; 9 nucleotides line up with TRBD2. This CDR3 comprises 16 residues. The J segment lost 3 bases and the V segment lost 4 bases, leaving 8 bases of the junction unmatched. CDR1 is SGHRS, CDR2 YFSETQ, per germline. CDR3 sequence: CASSEDSGSIYNEQFF. The CDR3 DNA is TGCGCCAGCAGCGAAGATAGCGGGAGTATCTACAATGAGCAGTTCTTC. The full variable domain, completed using reference TRBV5-1 and TRBJ2-1, is KAGVTQTPRYLIKTRGQQVTLSCSPISGHRSVSWYQQTPGQGLQFLFEYFSETQRNKGNFPGRFSGRQFSNSRSEMNVSTLELGDSALYLCASSEDSGSIYNEQFFGPGTRLTVL.

This clonotype was seen a few times. The chain combines TRBV29-1 with TRBJ2-7; D ambiguous. The CDR3 spans 13 residues. Trimming took 4 bases from V and 5 from J, leaving 15 bases between them. Germline CDR1 is SQVTM and CDR2 is ANQGSEA. CDR3 protein: CSVGLSGPDEQYF. Here the CDR3 DNA reads TGCAGCGTTGGGTTGTCGGGTCCGGACGAGCAGTACTTC.

The rearrangement uses TRBV12-3 or TRBV12-4 and TRBJ2-2; D unresolved. Trimming took off 2 bases at V and 7 bases at J, with 8 bases between the two ends. The CDR3 consists of 13 residues. CDR3 amino acids: CASSLQHVGELFF. CDR3 bases: TGTGCCAGCAGTTTACAGCATGTCGGGGAGCTGTTTTTT.

This clonotype turned up a few times. The V gene is TRBV12-3 or TRBV12-4, the J gene TRBJ1-4; TRBD1 matches at 9 bases. The CDR3 covers 15 residues. Losses at the gene ends were 6 bases for V and 7 bases for J; bases not matched to a gene: 9. CDR3 bases: TGTGCCAGCAGCCCCGGGGACAGGGAAGGTGAAAAACTGTTTTTT. As protein: CASSPGDREGEKLFF.

The chain has TRBV20-1 and TRBJ2-2; TRBD2 is a possible D gene (6 bases). The V gene's germline CDR1 is DFQATT and CDR2 SNEGSKA (reference sequence). V lost 2 bases, J lost 5 bases, and 12 bases lay in between. CDR3 length: 14 amino acids. CDR3 protein: CSARRERWTGELFF. In DNA, the CDR3 is TGCAGTGCTAGACGGGAGAGGTGGACCGGGGAGCTGTTTTTT.

The chain combines TRBV13 with TRBJ2-5; 11 bases fit TRBD2. Germline-derived CDR1 and CDR2 are PRHDT and FYEKMQ (reference sequence). Unmatched junction bases numbered 2, after V lost 2 bases and J lost 3 bases. The CDR3 consists of 15 residues. CDR3 sequence: CASSLRGLAEETQYF. CDR3 in DNA: TGTGCCAGCAGCTTAAGGGGACTAGCGGAAGAGACCCAGTACTTC.

V is TRBV29-1 and J is TRBJ1-5; no reliable D call. Germline CDR1 is SQVTM and CDR2 is ANQGSEA. V lost 4 bases, J lost 4 bases, and 11 bases lay in between. The CDR3 spans 13 residues. The CDR3 nucleotides are TGCAGCGTTGTGTGGGGAGCAAATCAGCCCCAGCATTTT. It yields the protein CSVVWGANQPQHF. Full variable domain (outside the CDR3, taken from reference TRBV29-1 and TRBJ1-5): SAVISQKPSRDICQRGTSLTIQCQVDSQVTMMFWYRQQPGQSLTLIATANQGSEATYESGFVIDKFPISRPNLTFSTLTVSNMSPEDSSIYLCSVVWGANQPQHFGDGTRLSIL.

This clonotype appeared a few times. The J gene is TRBJ1-5, the V gene TRBV27; D call uncertain. The V and J ends lost 3 bases and 1 base respectively, with 10 bases between them. The CDR3 runs to 15 residues. CDR1 MNHEY and CDR2 SMNVEV come from the germline V gene (reference sequence). The CDR3 loop is CASSFSGLSNQPQHF. The CDR3 DNA follows: TGTGCCAGCAGTTTTAGTGGACTCAGCAATCAGCCCCAGCATTTT.

This clonotype has more than one count but fewer than ten. The genes are TRBV2 and TRBJ1-4, with a tentative D call TRBD1 (5 bases). The V gene's germline CDR1 is SNHLY and CDR2 FYNNEI. This CDR3 contains 15 residues. V was cut by 3 bases and J by 1 base, with 9 bases left in between. In DNA, the CDR3 is TGTGCCAGCAGTGAGAGGGGAAGAACTAATGAAAAACTGTTTTTT. Translated: CASSERGRTNEKLFF.

Only a few counts were recorded for this clonotype. The chain joins TRBV5-5 to TRBJ2-5; TRBD2 is a possible D gene (5 bases). V was trimmed by 8 bases and J by 5 bases, leaving 16 bases between them. CDR1 SGHKS and CDR2 YYEKEE come from the germline V gene (reference sequence). CDR3 length: 13 amino acids. CDR3 sequence: CASWIGNGETQYF. In DNA, the CDR3 is TGTGCCAGTTGGATCGGGAATGGTGAGACCCAGTACTTC. Full variable domain (rest looked up from reference TRBV5-5 and TRBJ2-5): DAGVTQSPTHLIKTRGQQVTLRCSPISGHKSVSWYQQVLGQGPQFIFQYYEKEERGRGNFPDRFSARQFPNYSSELNVNALLLGDSALYLCASWIGNGETQYFGPGTRLLVL.

The chain recombines TRBV7-2 with TRBJ2-5; D is ambiguous. V shed 1 base and J shed 2 bases, with 11 bases lying between them. The CDR3 contains 15 residues. The V gene's germline CDR1 is SGHTA and CDR2 FQGNSA. CDR3 in DNA: TGTGCCAGCAGCTTAGTTCTGGACCCACAAGAGACCCAGTACTTC. The encoded protein is CASSLVLDPQETQYF.